This T cell receptor (beta chain) appears in the sequencing data of a study of shared clonotypes between healthy human individuals. Germline CDR1 reads SGHRS; CDR2 reads YFSETQ. The CDR3 runs 13 residues. Between the trimmed V and J ends, which lost 0 bases and 5 bases, there was a span of 5 bases. Cells designated naive CD8 were CD45RO-negative and were positively selected for CCR7, with terminally differentiated effector memory CD45RA+ cells excluded. To note about this clone: Other DNA sequences from this sample encode an identical CDR3 as well.

Sequenced by immunoSEQ multiplex PCR; TCRdb stores in-frame clones only, minus some. Here the sample spans about 580,000 clones, 95% to 98% being singletons. This TCR came from a man younger than 40 in good health. The material sequenced was naive CD8+ T cells sorted from blood. The V gene is TRBV5-1, the J gene TRBJ2-2; D is ambiguous. This CDR3 is CASSLGRTGELFF. In nucleotides, the CDR3 is TGCGCCAGCAGCTTGGGGCGAACCGGGGAGCTGTTTTTT. Variable domain in full (rest from reference TRBV5-1 and TRBJ2-2): KAGVTQTPRYLIKTRGQQVTLSCSPISGHRSVSWYQQTPGQGLQFLFEYFSETQRNKGNFPGRFSGRQFSNSRSEMNVSTLELGDSALYLCASSLGRTGELFFGEGSRLTVL.